These 26 T cell receptor beta chains originate from one sample sequenced in a study of identical twins. MiXCR, applied by TCRdb to the 5' RACE reads, yields one record per CDR3 protein. In the table there are just under 650,000 distinct CDR3 sequences, about 7.6% of which are singletons. These data also formed part of another study, on yellow fever vaccine responses in identical twins.

The sequenced sample consisted of PBMCs. Source of these receptors: a woman younger than 35 in good health.

The CDR3 region has the DNA TGTGCCAGCAGCGTAGAACTCCAGAACACCGGGGAGCTGTTTTTT. Translation gives CASSVELQNTGELFF. This chain uses TRBV9 with TRBJ2-2; no definite D call. The V gene lost 0 bases and the J gene lost 1 base, with 7 bases spanning the gap. Per the germline V gene, CDR1 is SGDLS and CDR2 is YYNGEE. The CDR3 loop spans 15 amino acids. The entire variable domain, with the rest obtained from reference TRBV9 and TRBJ2-2, is as follows: DSGVTQTPKHLITATGQRVTLRCSPRSGDLSVYWYQQSLDQGLQFLIQYYNGEERAKGNILERFSAQQFPDLHSELNLSSLELGDSALYFCASSVELQNTGELFFGEGSRLTVL.

The J gene is TRBJ2-3, the V gene TRBV18; possible D gene TRBD1, 5 bases. CDR1 and CDR2 from the germline V gene are KGHSH and LQKENI. Trimming took off 3 bases at V and 1 base at J, with 17 bases between the two ends. The CDR3 has 17 residues. CDR3 in amino acids: CASSPPGWLLGTDTQYF. As DNA, the CDR3 is TGTGCCAGCTCACCCCCAGGGTGGCTTCTAGGCACAGATACGCAGTATTTT. The full variable domain, completed using reference TRBV18 and TRBJ2-3, is NAGVMQNPRHLVRRRGQEARLRCSPMKGHSHVYWYRQLPEEGLKFMVYLQKENIIDESGMPKERFSAEFPKEGPSILRIQQVVRGDSAAYFCASSPPGWLLGTDTQYFGPGTRLTVL.

This clonotype was found a few times. V and J are TRBV29-1 and TRBJ1-5; D not certain. Trimming stripped 4 bases from V and 6 bases from J, with 10 bases between. CDR3 length: 12 amino acids. CDR1 is SQVTM, CDR2 ANQGSEA, per germline. DNA for the CDR3: TGCAGCGTTGGGGCATCCGGTCAGCCCCAGCATTTT. This codes for CSVGASGQPQHF.

The chain couples TRBV5-5 to TRBJ2-7, with 9 bases fitting TRBD1. This CDR3 spans 16 amino acids. V dropped 2 bases and J dropped 7; count of bases not matched to a gene: 13. Germline assignment: CDR1 SGHKS and CDR2 YYEKEE (reference sequence). The CDR3 DNA is TGTGCCAGCAGCTTAGGACCGCGGGACAGGGTGGGAGAGCAGTACTTC. This sequence encodes CASSLGPRDRVGEQYF.

The V gene is TRBV27, the J gene TRBJ2-4; TRBD1 is a possible D gene (6 bases). Germline CDR1 MNHEY, CDR2 SMNVEV (reference sequence). The CDR3 sequence is 15 residues long. The V end lost 5 bases, the J end lost 0 bases, and 11 bases lay between the germline ends. Here the CDR3 reads CASSPQGLAKNIQYF. In nucleotides, the CDR3 is TGTGCCAGCAGTCCACAGGGCCTAGCCAAAAACATTCAGTACTTC.

This clonotype was picked up many times. The genes are TRBV6-1 and TRBJ2-1, with D possibly being TRBD2 (5 bases). The germline V and J ends were trimmed by 6 bases and 6 bases, with 18 bases remaining between them. The CDR3 is made up of 15 amino acids. Per the germline V gene, CDR1 is MNHNS and CDR2 is SASEGT. CDR3 nucleotides: TGTGCCAGCAGCGCTTCTAGCTCATTCTCCAATGAGCAGTTCTTC. Protein sequence: CASSASSSFSNEQFF.

This clonotype was observed a handful of times. The CDR3 coding sequence is TGTGCCAGCAGCCAAGCGGGACTGATCACCGGGGAGCTGTTTTTT. This codes for CASSQAGLITGELFF. The gene calls are TRBV3-1 and TRBJ2-2; a possible D gene is TRBD2 (6 bases). The V end lost 1 base, the J end lost 4 bases, and 10 bases lay between the germline ends. The CDR3 contains 15 residues. Germline loops: CDR1 LGHDT, CDR2 YNNKEL (reference sequence).

This clonotype was found once. For the CDR3, the DNA is TGCAGTGCTAGCCCCCGACTAGCGGGACACAGAGAGACCCAGTACTTC. Translation gives CSASPRLAGHRETQYF. J is TRBJ2-5 and V is TRBV20-1; 11 bases line up with TRBD2. V lost 3 bases, J lost 4 bases, and 10 bases stayed unmatched. Germline CDR1 is DFQATT and CDR2 is SNEGSKA (reference sequence). The CDR3 loop spans 16 amino acids.

In this sample, this clonotype turned up a few times. The chain uses TRBV7-8 and TRBJ2-1, with D tentatively TRBD1 (6 bases). Germline CDR1 and CDR2: SGHVS and FQNEAQ. The CDR3 extends over 17 amino acids. Deletions cut 1 base from V and 4 bases from J, with 17 bases between. The CDR3 sequence: CASSLGTGTPLYNEQFF. In DNA form, the CDR3 reads TGTGCCAGCAGCTTAGGGACCGGGACACCTTTATACAATGAGCAGTTCTTC.

This clonotype showed up many times. The V gene is TRBV4-1, the J gene TRBJ2-1; D gene unclear. The CDR3 spans 13 residues. From germline, CDR1 is MGHRA and CDR2 YSYEKL. Deletions cut 0 bases from V and 8 bases from J, with 8 bases between. CDR3 nucleotide sequence: TGCGCCAGCAGCCAAGAAAGGGTTGATGAGCAGTTCTTC. Protein: CASSQERVDEQFF.

This clonotype has only a few counts. The J gene is TRBJ2-6, the V gene TRBV12-3 or TRBV12-4; no definite D call. Deletions cut 3 bases from V and 0 bases from J, with 3 bases between. CDR3 length equals 14 residues. The CDR3 is CASSFPSGANVLTF. CDR3 coding DNA: TGTGCCAGCAGTTTCCCCTCTGGGGCCAACGTCCTGACTTTC.

The rearrangement joins TRBV9 to TRBJ2-1, with 7 bases that match TRBD2. After removal of 7 bases from V and 4 bases from J, the junction contained 11 bases not matched to a gene. CDR1 is SGDLS and CDR2 is YYNGEE in the germline V gene. This CDR3 comprises 15 residues. Written as DNA, the CDR3 is TGTGCCAGCGGGGTGGGGGGGGGACTTTACAATGAGCAGTTCTTC. Translated: CASGVGGGLYNEQFF.

The chain links TRBV28 to TRBJ2-6; perhaps TRBD2 as D (5 bases). CDR3 size: 16 residues. V was shortened by 3 bases and J by 0 bases, with 9 bases between the two germline ends. Looked up from germline, CDR1 is MDHEN and CDR2 is SYDVKM. The CDR3 DNA follows: TGTGCCAGCAGTTTGATCCGGGACTCTGGGGCCAACGTCCTGACTTTC. As protein: CASSLIRDSGANVLTF.

V is TRBV28 and J is TRBJ1-5, with D unclear. This CDR3 comprises 13 residues. Trimming removed 8 bases from V and 6 bases from J, with 14 bases in between. From germline, CDR1 is MDHEN and CDR2 SYDVKM. For the CDR3, the DNA is TGTGCCAGCCGGGTGGGGTTGAGTCAGCCCCAGCATTTT. As protein: CASRVGLSQPQHF.

This clonotype has only a few counts. V is TRBV6-4 and J is TRBJ1-1, with TRBD1 matching 10 bases. J gave up 3 bases and V 1 base, and 5 bases lay outside the gene matches. The CDR3 runs to 16 residues. Germline CDR1 MRHNA, CDR2 SNTAGT. CDR3 sequence: CASSDWDRGYDTEAFF. The CDR3 DNA is TGTGCCAGCAGTGACTGGGACAGGGGATATGACACTGAAGCTTTCTTT.

This chain connects TRBV15 to TRBJ2-1; 9 nucleotides align to TRBD1. The CDR3 contains 16 residues. V lost 1 base to trimming and J lost 2 bases; unmatched junction nucleotides: 3. Germline V lookup: CDR1 LNHNV, CDR2 YYDKDF (reference sequence). CDR3 sequence: CATSRVRQGAYNEQFF. Here the CDR3 DNA reads TGTGCCACCAGCAGAGTAAGACAGGGGGCCTACAATGAGCAGTTCTTC.

This chain uses TRBV3-1 with TRBJ2-1, with 14 bases fitting TRBD2. The germline V gene encodes CDR1 LGHDT and CDR2 YNNKEL (reference sequence). The CDR3 extends over 18 amino acids. V shed 1 base, J shed 3 bases, and the junction held 5 bases outside the gene matches. The CDR3 loop reads CASSQGGLAGANYNEQFF. The CDR3 DNA is TGTGCCAGCAGCCAAGGGGGACTAGCGGGGGCAAACTACAATGAGCAGTTCTTC.

There are many counts of this clonotype. V usage is TRBV4-1 and J usage is TRBJ2-1, with TRBD1 as a possible D gene (6 bases). The CDR3 is made up of 14 amino acids. CDR1 is MGHRA, CDR2 YSYEKL, per germline. V was pared by 2 bases and J by 9 bases, with 14 bases between. For the CDR3, the DNA is TGCGCCAGCAGCCAAACCGATTACAGGGTTGAGCAGTTCTTC. It specifies CASSQTDYRVEQFF.

CDR3 protein: CASSPTGPYSYSYNSPLHF. The CDR3 DNA reads TGTGCCAGCAGCCCAACCGGACCTTATTCCTACTCCTATAATTCACCCCTCCACTTT. The chain carries TRBV3-1 and TRBJ1-6; no clear D gene. CDR1 is LGHDT and CDR2 is YNNKEL in the germline V gene (reference sequence). The CDR3 spans 19 residues. V lost 4 bases to trimming and J lost 0 bases, with 19 bases between them.

The table lists this clonotype with many counts. The chain is built from TRBV28 and TRBJ1-5; 7 nucleotides agree with TRBD1. Per germline, CDR1 MDHEN and CDR2 SYDVKM. This CDR3 spans 15 amino acids. J was trimmed by 0 bases and V by 6 bases; bases with no gene match: 5. Here the CDR3 DNA reads TGTGCCAGCAGGGGGACAGATGATAGCAATCAGCCCCAGCATTTT. Encoded protein: CASRGTDDSNQPQHF.

This clonotype appeared a few times. The chain uses TRBV20-1 and TRBJ2-1; 7 nucleotides agree with TRBD2. The ends lost 0 bases at V and 7 bases at J; junction bases unmatched: 12. This CDR3 has 16 amino acids. The germline V gene has CDR1 DFQATT and CDR2 SNEGSKA (reference sequence). The CDR3 nucleotides read TGCAGTGCTAGAGATCCCGGCGGGAGAGGAGGGAATGAGCAGTTCTTC. Protein product: CSARDPGGRGGNEQFF.

The V and J genes are TRBV29-1 and TRBJ1-2; the match to TRBD1 covers 8 bases. The trim removed 5 bases at V and 4 bases at J, leaving 9 bases unmatched. This CDR3 spans 14 amino acids. Germline CDR1 and CDR2: SQVTM and ANQGSEA. DNA of the CDR3: TGCAGCGTTTTAACCCAACAGGGGGGCTATGGCTACACCTTC. This codes for CSVLTQQGGYGYTF.

In its sample, this clonotype was seen a few times. This sequence joins TRBV4-1 and TRBJ1-1, with D uncertain. Germline V gene lookup returns CDR1 MGHRA and CDR2 YSYEKL. V was clipped by 0 bases and J by 7 bases, with 9 bases between them. CDR3 length: 13 amino acids. In DNA form, the CDR3 reads TGCGCCAGCAGCCAAGAGTGGCGGGGTGAAGCTTTCTTT. As protein: CASSQEWRGEAFF.

This clonotype was observed at least ten times. The chain links TRBV12-3 or TRBV12-4 to TRBJ2-2; D is tentatively TRBD1 or TRBD2 (6 bases each). The V gene lost 3 bases and the J gene lost 3 bases, with 8 bases spanning the gap. The CDR3 extends over 14 amino acids. CDR3 nucleotides: TGTGCCAGCAGTTTGAGGGGGGACACCGGGGAGCTGTTTTTT. Translation: CASSLRGDTGELFF.

In this sample, this clonotype turned up many times. The V call is TRBV18, the J call TRBJ2-1, with 8 bases aligning to TRBD2. The CDR3 has 16 amino acids. CDR1 and CDR2 (germline): KGHSH, LQKENI. Trimming at V came to 0 bases and at J to 2 bases, leaving 3 bases not matched to a gene. This CDR3 is CASSPPSGGPYNEQFF. CDR3 bases: TGTGCCAGCTCACCACCGTCGGGGGGGCCCTACAATGAGCAGTTCTTC.

This clonotype appeared a few times. The gene calls are TRBV7-6 and TRBJ1-2, with 7 bases fitting TRBD1. The CDR3 is made up of 14 amino acids. The junction had 9 bases not matched to a gene; V was cut back by 4 bases and J by 7 bases. The germline gives CDR1 SGHVS, CDR2 FNYEAQ. For the CDR3, the DNA is TGTGCCAGCAGCTCATCGACAGGGCCCAGTGGCTACACCTTC. It yields the protein CASSSSTGPSGYTF.